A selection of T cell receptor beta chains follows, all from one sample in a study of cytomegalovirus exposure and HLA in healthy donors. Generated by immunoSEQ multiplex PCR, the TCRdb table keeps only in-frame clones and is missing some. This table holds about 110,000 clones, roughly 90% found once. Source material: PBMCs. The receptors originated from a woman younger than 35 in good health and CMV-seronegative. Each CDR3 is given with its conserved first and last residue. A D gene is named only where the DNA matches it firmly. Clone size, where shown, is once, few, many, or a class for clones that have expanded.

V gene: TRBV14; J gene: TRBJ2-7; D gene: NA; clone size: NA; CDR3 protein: CASSQAVEQYF; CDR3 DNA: TGTGCCAGCAGCCAAGCAGTCGAGCAGTACTTC
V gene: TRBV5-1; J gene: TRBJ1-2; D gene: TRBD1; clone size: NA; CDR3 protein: CASSARTGGGYTF; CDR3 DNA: TGCGCCAGCAGCGCGCGGACAGGGGGTGGCTACACCTTC
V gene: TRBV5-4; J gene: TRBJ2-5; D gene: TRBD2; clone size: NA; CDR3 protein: CASSLGGLAGGEETQYF; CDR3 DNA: TGTGCCAGCAGCTTGGGTGGACTAGCGGGGGGTGAGGAGACCCAGTACTTC
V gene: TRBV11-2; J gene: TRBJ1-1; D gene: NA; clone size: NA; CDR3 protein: CASSSQGRRTEAFF; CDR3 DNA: TGTGCCAGCAGCTCACAGGGAAGGAGGACTGAAGCTTTCTTT
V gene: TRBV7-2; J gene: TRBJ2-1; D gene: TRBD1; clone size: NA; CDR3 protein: CASSFPGQDIYNEQFF; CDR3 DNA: TGTGCCAGCAGCTTCCCGGGACAGGACATATACAATGAGCAGTTCTTC
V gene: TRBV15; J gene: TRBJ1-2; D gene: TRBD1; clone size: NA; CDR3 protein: CATSRAGTVYGYTF; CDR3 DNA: TGTGCCACCAGCAGAGCCGGGACAGTCTATGGCTACACCTTC
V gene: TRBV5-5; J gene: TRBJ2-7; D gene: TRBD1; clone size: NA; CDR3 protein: CASKFSGQESYEQYF; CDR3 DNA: TGTGCCAGCAAGTTTTCGGGACAGGAGTCCTACGAGCAGTACTTC
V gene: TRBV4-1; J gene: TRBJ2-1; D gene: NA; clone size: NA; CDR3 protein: CASSQESEQFF; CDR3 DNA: TGCGCCAGCAGCCAAGAGAGTGAGCAGTTCTTC
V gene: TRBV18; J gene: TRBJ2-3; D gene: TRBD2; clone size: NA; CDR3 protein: CASSPPGLAGALGDTQYF; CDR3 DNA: TGTGCCAGCTCACCACCGGGACTAGCGGGAGCCCTCGGAGATACGCAGTATTTT
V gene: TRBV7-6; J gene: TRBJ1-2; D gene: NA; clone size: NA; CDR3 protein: CASSLGSDLNGYTF; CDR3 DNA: TGTGCCAGCAGCTTAGGCTCAGATTTAAATGGCTACACCTTC
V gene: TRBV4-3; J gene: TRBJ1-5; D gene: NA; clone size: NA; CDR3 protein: CASSWTASSNQPQHF; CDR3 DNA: TGCGCCAGCAGCTGGACAGCCTCTAGCAATCAGCCCCAGCATTTT
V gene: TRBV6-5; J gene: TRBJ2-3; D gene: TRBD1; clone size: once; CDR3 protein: CASSTPGTGMDTQYF; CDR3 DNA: TGTGCCAGCAGTACCCCCGGGACAGGGATGGATACGCAGTATTTT
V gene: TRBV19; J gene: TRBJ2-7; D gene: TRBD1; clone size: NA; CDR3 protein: CASSSPRTGELYEQYF; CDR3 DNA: TGTGCCAGTAGTTCTCCAAGGACAGGAGAGCTCTACGAGCAGTACTTC
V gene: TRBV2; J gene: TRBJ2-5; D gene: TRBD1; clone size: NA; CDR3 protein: CASMGNRGQETQYF; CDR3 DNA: TGTGCCAGCATGGGAAACAGGGGGCAAGAGACCCAGTACTTC
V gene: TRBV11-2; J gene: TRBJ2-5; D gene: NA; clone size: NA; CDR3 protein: CASSLVSVETQYF; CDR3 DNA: TGTGCCAGCAGCTTAGTATCGGTGGAGACCCAGTACTTC
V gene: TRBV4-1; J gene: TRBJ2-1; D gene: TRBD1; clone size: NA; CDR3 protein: CASSLKPGQPDNEQFF; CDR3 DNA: TGCGCCAGCAGCCTCAAACCGGGACAGCCTGACAATGAGCAGTTCTTC
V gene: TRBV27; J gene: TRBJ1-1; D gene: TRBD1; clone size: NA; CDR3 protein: CASSPQGAAGEAFF; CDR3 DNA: TGTGCCAGCAGTCCCCAGGGGGCAGCGGGGGAAGCTTTCTTT
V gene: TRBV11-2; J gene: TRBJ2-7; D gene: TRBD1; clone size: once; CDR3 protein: CASRPGTGNEQYF; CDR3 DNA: TGTGCCAGCAGACCCGGGACAGGGAACGAGCAGTACTTC
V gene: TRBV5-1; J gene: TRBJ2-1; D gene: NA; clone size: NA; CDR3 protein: CASSLDGYNEQFF; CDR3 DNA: TGCGCCAGCAGCTTGGACGGGTACAATGAGCAGTTCTTC
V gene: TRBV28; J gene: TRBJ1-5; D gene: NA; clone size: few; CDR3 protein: CASSLADQPQHF; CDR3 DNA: TGTGCCAGCAGTTTGGCCGATCAGCCCCAGCATTTT
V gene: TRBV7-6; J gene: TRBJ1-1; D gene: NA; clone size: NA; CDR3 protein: CASSLVRGRDTEAFF; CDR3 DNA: TGTGCCAGCAGCTTGGTGCGTGGTCGGGACACTGAAGCTTTCTTT
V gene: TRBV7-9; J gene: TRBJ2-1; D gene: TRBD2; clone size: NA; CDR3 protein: CASSPPGTSGNNEQFF; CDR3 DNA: TGTGCCAGCAGCCCGCCCGGGACTAGCGGAAACAATGAGCAGTTCTTC
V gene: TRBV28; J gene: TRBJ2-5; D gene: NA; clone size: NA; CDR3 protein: CASSLDRRGKETQYF; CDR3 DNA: TGTGCCAGCAGTCTGGACAGGAGGGGGAAAGAGACCCAGTACTTC
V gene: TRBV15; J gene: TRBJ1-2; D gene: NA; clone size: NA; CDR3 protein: CATSRDVRGGGLDYGYTF; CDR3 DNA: TGTGCCACCAGCAGAGATGTTCGGGGTGGAGGTTTAGACTATGGCTACACCTTC
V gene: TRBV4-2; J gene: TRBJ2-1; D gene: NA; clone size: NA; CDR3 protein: CASSQAREIIHEQFF; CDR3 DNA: TGTGCCAGCAGCCAAGCCCGGGAAATAATCCATGAGCAGTTCTTC
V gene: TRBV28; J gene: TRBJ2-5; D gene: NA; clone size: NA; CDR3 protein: CASSSPGKETQYF; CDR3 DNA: TGTGCCAGCAGTTCACCCGGGAAGGAGACCCAGTACTTC
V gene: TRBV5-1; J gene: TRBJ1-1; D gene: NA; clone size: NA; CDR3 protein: CASSSTVRGTEAFF; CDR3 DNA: TGCGCCAGCAGCTCAACAGTGCGGGGCACTGAAGCTTTCTTT
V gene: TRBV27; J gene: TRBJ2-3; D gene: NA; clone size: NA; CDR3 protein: CASSLRRRTDTQYF; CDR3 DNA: TGTGCCAGCAGTTTACGGCGGCGCACAGATACGCAGTATTTT
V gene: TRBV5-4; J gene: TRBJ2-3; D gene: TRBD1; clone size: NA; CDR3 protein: CASSYATGGDTQYF; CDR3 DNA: TGTGCCAGCAGCTATGCGACAGGGGGAGATACGCAGTATTTT
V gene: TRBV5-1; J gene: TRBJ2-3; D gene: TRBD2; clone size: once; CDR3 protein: CASSLGSSGNSDTQYF; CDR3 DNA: TGCGCCAGCAGCCTCGGGAGTAGCGGGAATTCCGATACGCAGTATTTT
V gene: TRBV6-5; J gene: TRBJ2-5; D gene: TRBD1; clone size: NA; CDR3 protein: CASTLDRAQETQYF; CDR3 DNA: TGTGCCAGCACCCTGGACAGGGCCCAAGAGACCCAGTACTTC
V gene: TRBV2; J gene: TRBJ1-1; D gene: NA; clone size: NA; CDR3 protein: CASSLGYEAFF; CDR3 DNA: TGTGCCAGCTCTCTCGGGTATGAAGCTTTCTTT
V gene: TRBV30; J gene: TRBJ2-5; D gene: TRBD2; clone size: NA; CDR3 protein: CACPPTSGVQETQYF; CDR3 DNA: TGTGCCTGCCCCCCGACTAGCGGGGTCCAAGAGACCCAGTACTTC
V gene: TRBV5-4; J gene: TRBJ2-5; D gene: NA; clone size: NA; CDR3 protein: CASSPPGGRETQYF; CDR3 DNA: TGTGCCAGCAGCCCCCCCGGGGGTAGGGAGACCCAGTACTTC
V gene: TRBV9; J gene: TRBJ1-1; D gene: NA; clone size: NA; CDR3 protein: CASSVAGGNEAFF; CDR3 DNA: TGTGCCAGCAGCGTAGCTGGCGGTAATGAAGCTTTCTTT
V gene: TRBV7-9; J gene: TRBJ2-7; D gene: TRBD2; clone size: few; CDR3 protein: CASSASGRFAYEQYF; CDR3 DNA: TGTGCCAGCAGCGCTAGCGGGAGGTTTGCCTACGAGCAGTACTTC
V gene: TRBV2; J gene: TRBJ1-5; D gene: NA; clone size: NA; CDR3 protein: CASREGTVGNQPQHF; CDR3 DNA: TGTGCCAGCAGGGAGGGGACGGTTGGGAATCAGCCCCAGCATTTT
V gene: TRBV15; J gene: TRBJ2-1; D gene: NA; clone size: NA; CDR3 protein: CATSRDTAGQVYNEQFF; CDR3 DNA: TGTGCCACCAGCAGAGATACGGCGGGCCAGGTGTACAATGAGCAGTTCTTC
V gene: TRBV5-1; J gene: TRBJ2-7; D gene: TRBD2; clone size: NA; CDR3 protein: CASSLARTSAPYEQYF; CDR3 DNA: TGCGCCAGCAGCTTGGCCCGGACTAGCGCCCCCTACGAGCAGTACTTC
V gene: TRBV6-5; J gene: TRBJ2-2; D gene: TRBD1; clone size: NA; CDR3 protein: CASRNGQGKAGELFF; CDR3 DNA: TGTGCCAGCAGGAACGGACAGGGAAAGGCCGGGGAGCTGTTTTTT
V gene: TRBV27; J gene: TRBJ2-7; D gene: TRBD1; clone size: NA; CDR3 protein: CASRYRGPTYEQYF; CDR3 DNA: TGTGCCAGCAGGTACAGGGGGCCGACCTACGAGCAGTACTTC
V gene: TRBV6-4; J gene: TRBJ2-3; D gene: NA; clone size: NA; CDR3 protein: CASSEGTGSDTQYF; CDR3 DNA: TGTGCCAGCAGTGAGGGGACTGGGTCGGATACGCAGTATTTT
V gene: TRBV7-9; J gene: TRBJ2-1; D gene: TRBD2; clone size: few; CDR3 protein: CARVAGGSLAHEQFF; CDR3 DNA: TGTGCCCGCGTAGCGGGAGGTTCTTTAGCCCATGAGCAGTTCTTC
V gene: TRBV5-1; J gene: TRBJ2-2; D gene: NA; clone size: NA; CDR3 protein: CASSLASEAGELFF; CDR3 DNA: TGCGCCAGCAGCTTGGCCTCCGAGGCCGGGGAGCTGTTTTTT
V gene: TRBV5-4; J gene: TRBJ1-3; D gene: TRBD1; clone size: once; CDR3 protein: CASSPGQGATNTIYF; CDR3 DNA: TGTGCCAGCAGCCCCGGACAGGGAGCGACAAACACCATATATTTT
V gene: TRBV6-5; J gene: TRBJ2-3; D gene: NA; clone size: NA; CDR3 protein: CASSYSSLRAQYF; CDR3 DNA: TGTGCCAGCAGTTACTCGTCCCTCCGGGCGCAGTATTTT
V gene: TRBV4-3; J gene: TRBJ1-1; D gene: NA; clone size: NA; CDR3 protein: CASSQDFGVGEAFF; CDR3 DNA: TGCGCCAGCAGCCAAGATTTCGGGGTGGGTGAAGCTTTCTTT
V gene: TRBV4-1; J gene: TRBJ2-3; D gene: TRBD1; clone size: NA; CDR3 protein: CASSQGDRATDTQYF; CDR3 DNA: TGCGCCAGCAGCCAAGGGGACAGGGCGACAGATACGCAGTATTTT
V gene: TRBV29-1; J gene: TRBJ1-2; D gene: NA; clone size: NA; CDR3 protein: CSVVKGVGYTF; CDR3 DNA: TGCAGCGTTGTCAAGGGGGTCGGCTACACCTTC
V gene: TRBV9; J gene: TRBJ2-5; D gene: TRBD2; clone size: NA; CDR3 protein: CASSGVAGGQETQYF; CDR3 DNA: TGTGCCAGCAGCGGCGTAGCGGGAGGCCAAGAGACCCAGTACTTC
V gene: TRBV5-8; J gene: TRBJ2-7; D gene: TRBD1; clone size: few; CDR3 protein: CASSSGTGGWGEQYF; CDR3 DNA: TGTGCCAGCAGCTCCGGGACAGGGGGCTGGGGTGAGCAGTACTTC